This TCR beta chain was retrieved from a study of Graves' ophthalmopathy and Graves' hyperthyroidism. The CDR3 loop spans 14 amino acids. Germline V gene data show CDR1 as SGDLS and CDR2 as YYNGEE. The J segment lost 6 bases and the V segment lost 4 bases, leaving 6 bases of the junction unmatched. Researchers took RNA transcripts and amplified TCR beta CDR3 regions from them. HTBI primers were used in a first-round RT-PCR, which preceded a second-round multiplex PCR. Via MiXCR, TCRdb re-called the multiplex PCR reads, giving one row per CDR3 protein. Of about 1.1 million distinct CDR3 sequences listed, 35% to 45% are singletons.

The genes are TRBV9 and TRBJ2-7; TRBD2 matches at 11 bases. The sequencing input was peripheral blood or thyroid tissue (not recorded which). The receptor's source is an adult man with Graves' hyperthyroidism. The CDR3 spells CASSLGLADIEQYF. The CDR3 nucleotides read TGTGCCAGCAGCCTGGGACTAGCGGATATCGAGCAGTACTTC.